Included here is one T cell receptor beta chain sequence, with context. TCRdb reprocessed the 5' RACE reads, with one entry per CDR3 protein and no DNA. The sample features 400,000 to 550,000 distinct CDR3 sequences, with under 7.5% in its top ten. The CDR3 totals 12 residues. The source of the sample is a study of T cells expressing NK-cell markers. Study information: In sorted CD3+CD56+NKG2C+, CD3+CD56+NKG2C- and CD3+CD56-NKG2C+ T cells, TCR beta repertoires were obtained.

Source material: blood T cells: a sorted CD56 or NKG2C T cell subset, CD4+ or CD8+ T cells, or bulk PBMC T cells (not recorded which). The sequence derives from a woman between 18 and 70 years old in good health. The chain has TRBV12-3 or TRBV12-4 and TRBJ2-1. This CDR3 is CASSGADNEQFF.